The entry below describes one TCR beta chain. Both 60 Vbeta primers and 13 Jbeta primers went into the PCR. Sequencing used immunoSEQ multiplex PCR; TCRdb keeps in-frame clones, though not all of them. This sample has about 160,000 clones, with roughly 77% found just once. This specimen belongs to a study of cytomegalovirus exposure and HLA in healthy donors. J gave up 1 base and V 1 base, and 5 bases lay outside the gene matches. Germline loops: CDR1 SGHTA, CDR2 FQGNSA. This CDR3 contains 16 residues. Sequencing used PBMCs. The chain links TRBV7-2 to TRBJ2-3; 7 nucleotides match TRBD2. The sequence was collected from a young woman in good health and CMV-seronegative. The CDR3 here is CASSLGRDYGTDTQYF. CDR3 bases: TGTGCCAGCAGCTTAGGCCGGGACTATGGCACAGATACGCAGTATTTT.